This entry lists 30 T cell receptor beta chains sequenced from one sample in a study of cytomegalovirus exposure and HLA in healthy donors. In the PCR, 60 Vbeta and 13 Jbeta primers were used. Generated by immunoSEQ multiplex PCR, the TCRdb table keeps only in-frame clones and is missing some. The sample lists under 250,000 clones; about 83% were seen once. Sequencing was carried out using PBMCs. The receptor set was obtained from a human donor in good health.

The chain recombines TRBV15 with TRBJ2-1; D remains ambiguous. This CDR3 spans 15 amino acids. In germline, CDR1 is LNHNV, CDR2 YYDKDF (reference sequence). Trimming removed 8 bases at V and 5 bases at J, with 19 bases between. CDR3: CATSSRPGINNEQFF. The CDR3 nucleotides read TGTGCCACCTCTAGTAGGCCTGGAATCAACAATGAGCAGTTCTTC.

The V call is TRBV7-9, the J call TRBJ2-7; 8 positions agree with TRBD1. The V gene end was trimmed by 1 base and the J gene end by 2 bases; junction bases not matched to a gene: 7. This CDR3 spans 16 amino acids. The germline V gene encodes CDR1 SEHNR and CDR2 FQNEAQ (reference sequence). CDR3: CASSLGTGNPPYEQYF. Written as DNA, the CDR3 is TGTGCCAGCAGCTTAGGGACAGGGAACCCGCCCTACGAGCAGTACTTC.

This rearrangement joins TRBV5-1 to TRBJ1-4; D might be TRBD1 (6 bases). CDR3 length: 17 residues. Germline assignment: CDR1 SGHRS and CDR2 YFSETQ. V was pared by 0 bases and J by 2 bases, with 14 bases between. In nucleotides, the CDR3 is TGCGCCAGCAGCTTGGACAAACAGGGTCGGACTAATGAAAAACTGTTTTTT. Translation: CASSLDKQGRTNEKLFF.

CDR3 region: CASSSEGSGRTHEQYF. CDR3 sequence (DNA): TGTGCCAGCAGCTCAGAGGGATCCGGGAGGACCCACGAGCAGTACTTC. This sequence joins TRBV11-2 and TRBJ2-7; 7 positions match TRBD2. After removal of 4 bases from V and 5 bases from J, the junction contained 14 bases not matched to a gene. Germline V gene sequence: CDR1 SGHAT, CDR2 FQNNGV. CDR3 size: 16 residues.

The chain has TRBV9 and TRBJ2-3; TRBD2 matches 12 bases. Germline-derived CDR1 and CDR2 are SGDLS and YYNGEE. The CDR3 is made up of 16 amino acids. V was clipped by 4 bases and J by 2 bases; unmatched bases: 5. The CDR3 reads CASSSGLAGTTDTQYF. The CDR3 nucleotides read TGTGCCAGCAGCTCCGGACTAGCGGGAACCACAGATACGCAGTATTTT.

The CDR3 DNA is TGTGCCAGCAGTGTGGACAGGGACACTGAAGCTTTCTTT. Translating it yields CASSVDRDTEAFF. The genes are TRBV6-1 and TRBJ1-1; TRBD1 matches at 8 bases. V lost 4 bases to trimming and J lost 3 bases; unmatched junction nucleotides: 1. From germline, CDR1 is MNHNS and CDR2 SASEGT. CDR3 length equals 13 residues.

The genes are TRBV11-2 and TRBJ2-3; a weak D match, TRBD1 (6 bases). CDR3 length equals 16 residues. The V gene lost 5 bases and the J gene lost 2 bases, with 17 bases spanning the gap. Germline assignment: CDR1 SGHAT and CDR2 FQNNGV. The CDR3 is CASSPGQTRFTDTQYF. CDR3 sequence (DNA): TGTGCCAGCAGCCCCGGACAGACTCGATTCACAGATACGCAGTATTTT.

This clone appeared a single time. The chain has TRBV6-6 and TRBJ1-3, with 9 positions matching TRBD1. This CDR3 contains 14 residues. CDR1 and CDR2 from the germline V gene are MNHNY and SVGAGI (reference sequence). V trimming: 2 bases; J trimming: 9 bases; junction bases outside the gene matches: 5. The CDR3 spells CASSYGDRVFTIYF. The CDR3 coding sequence is TGTGCCAGCAGTTACGGGGACAGGGTTTTCACCATATATTTT.

This clone was seen just once. This rearrangement joins TRBV7-8 to TRBJ2-1; no definite D call. Trimming took off 2 bases at V and 5 bases at J, with 4 bases between the two ends. Germline V gives CDR1 SGHVS, CDR2 FQNEAQ. The CDR3 sequence is 12 residues long. The CDR3 protein is CASSLLNNEQFF. Here the CDR3 DNA reads TGTGCCAGCAGCTTACTTAACAATGAGCAGTTCTTC. Filled out from reference TRBV7-8 and TRBJ2-1, the complete variable domain reads GAGVSQSPRYKVAKRGQDVALRCDPISGHVSLFWYQQALGQGPEFLTYFQNEAQLDKSGLPSDRFFAERPEGSVSTLKIQRTQQEDSAVYLCASSLLNNEQFFGPGTRLTVL.

The chain is built from TRBV7-3 and TRBJ1-2, with a weak D call TRBD1 (6 bases). Trimming shortened V by 5 bases and J by 5 bases, and 18 bases separated the two germline ends. CDR1 is SGHTA, CDR2 FQGTGA, per germline. The CDR3 length is 15 residues. The CDR3 DNA reads TGTGCCAGCAGCCCCCGGGGGGGGGCCGGGTATGGCTACACCTTC. It yields the protein CASSPRGGAGYGYTF. The whole variable domain, remainder taken from reference TRBV7-3 and TRBJ1-2, is GAGVSQTPSNKVTEKGKYVELRCDPISGHTALYWYRQSLGQGPEFLIYFQGTGAADDSGLPNDRFFAVRPEGSVSTLKIQRTERGDSAVYLCASSPRGGAGYGYTFGSGTRLTVV.

CDR3 residues: CASSFDRGYNSPLHF. CDR3 coding DNA: TGTGCCAGCAGTTTCGACAGGGGGTATAATTCACCCCTCCACTTT. The chain uses TRBV27 and TRBJ1-6; 9 nucleotides agree with TRBD1. This CDR3 has 15 amino acids. Germline V gene lookup returns CDR1 MNHEY and CDR2 SMNVEV (reference sequence). V was clipped by 3 bases and J by 4 bases; unmatched bases: 1.

V gene TRBV19 combines with J gene TRBJ1-1, with D uncertain. Germline V gives CDR1 LNHDA, CDR2 SQIVND (reference sequence). V lost 1 base and J 3 bases, leaving 6 bases between the germline ends. The CDR3 length is 13 residues. The CDR3 nucleotides are TGTGCCAGTAGTATAGTCGGGGACACTGAAGCTTTCTTT. Amino acids: CASSIVGDTEAFF. Complete variable domain (other parts from reference TRBV19 and TRBJ1-1): DGGITQSPKYLFRKEGQNVTLSCEQNLNHDAMYWYRQDPGQGLRLIYYSQIVNDFQKGDIAEGYSVSREKKESFPLTVTSAQKNPTAFYLCASSIVGDTEAFFGQGTRLTVV.

The table lists this clone with a count of one. V gene TRBV7-8 combines with J gene TRBJ2-7; D is perhaps TRBD2 (6 bases). Germline loops: CDR1 SGHVS, CDR2 FQNEAQ. Between the trimmed V and J ends, which lost 0 bases and 0 bases, there was a span of 12 bases. The CDR3 runs 16 residues. CDR3 nucleotides: TGTGCCAGCAGCTTAGCCCGACTAGAGCTCTCCTACGAGCAGTACTTC. It encodes CASSLARLELSYEQYF.

This rearrangement joins TRBV6-4 to TRBJ2-1; TRBD2 is a possible D gene (6 bases). Germline CDR1 reads MRHNA; CDR2 reads SNTAGT. The V and J ends lost 6 bases and 6 bases respectively, with 12 bases between them. This CDR3 region has 13 residues. The CDR3 region is CASRHGGVNEQFF. The CDR3 nucleotides read TGTGCCAGCAGACACGGAGGGGTCAATGAGCAGTTCTTC.

This chain uses TRBV29-1 with TRBJ2-1; 12 bases match TRBD2. This CDR3 is 14 amino acids long. V was pared by 7 bases and J by 4 bases, with 5 bases of the junction left unmatched. Germline V gives CDR1 SQVTM, CDR2 ANQGSEA. The CDR3 protein is CSGKLAGGYNEQFF. The CDR3 DNA sequence: TGCAGCGGAAAACTAGCGGGGGGTTACAATGAGCAGTTCTTC.

The genes are TRBV5-1 and TRBJ2-3; 7 nucleotides agree with TRBD2. The CDR3 length is 17 residues. J gave up 0 bases and V 0 bases, and 7 bases lay outside the gene matches. Per germline, CDR1 SGHRS and CDR2 YFSETQ. CDR3 protein: CASSLAGGGASTDTQYF. CDR3 in DNA: TGCGCCAGCAGCTTGGCCGGGGGAGGGGCTAGCACAGATACGCAGTATTTT.

V and J are TRBV27 and TRBJ1-6, with 8 bases fitting TRBD1. In germline, CDR1 is MNHEY, CDR2 SMNVEV (reference sequence). The trim removed 7 bases at V and 10 bases at J, leaving 3 bases unmatched. This CDR3 has 12 amino acids. CDR3 protein: CASTDRGSPLHF. The CDR3 bases are TGTGCCAGCACCGACAGGGGCTCACCCCTCCACTTT.

V and J are TRBV9 and TRBJ2-3, with 13 bases matching TRBD2. After removal of 4 bases from V and 4 bases from J, the junction contained 9 bases not matched to a gene. The CDR3 loop spans 17 amino acids. CDR1 is SGDLS and CDR2 is YYNGEE in the germline V gene. CDR3 sequence reads: CASSITSGRAGADTQYF. In nucleotides, the CDR3 is TGTGCCAGCAGCATAACTAGCGGGAGGGCCGGGGCAGATACGCAGTATTTT.

This clone was detected a few times. This sequence joins TRBV29-1 and TRBJ1-1; no reliable D call. V lost 3 bases and J 1 base, leaving 15 bases between the germline ends. CDR3 length: 15 amino acids. The germline V gene encodes CDR1 SQVTM and CDR2 ANQGSEA. CDR3 bases: TGCAGCGTTGACCGCCCAGGTCAATGGAACACTGAAGCTTTCTTT. This translates into CSVDRPGQWNTEAFF.

The genes are TRBV6-1 and TRBJ2-1; the D gene is possibly TRBD2 (6 bases). Germline-derived CDR1 and CDR2 are MNHNS and SASEGT. The length of the CDR3 is 13 residues. V dropped 8 bases and J dropped 9 bases, with 17 bases sitting between them. CDR3 sequence: CASLKVWEAEQFF. The CDR3 coding sequence is TGTGCCAGCTTGAAGGTTTGGGAGGCTGAGCAGTTCTTC.

CDR3 sequence reads: CASSQWLGTAYNEQFF. The CDR3 DNA sequence: TGTGCCAGCAGCCAATGGTTGGGGACAGCTTACAATGAGCAGTTCTTC. J is TRBJ2-1 and V is TRBV7-3; TRBD1 agrees at 7 bases. The V and J ends lost 5 bases and 4 bases, in that order; junction bases with no gene match: 11. This CDR3 contains 16 residues. Germline V lookup: CDR1 SGHTA, CDR2 FQGTGA.

Comment on this clone: One end of the junction does not line up with germline, which may come from a read error. The V gene is TRBV7-9, the J gene TRBJ2-7, with TRBD2 as a possible D gene (5 bases). The CDR3 is 12 amino acids. CDR1 SEHNR and CDR2 FQNEAQ come from the germline V gene (reference sequence). CDR3 sequence (DNA): TGTTCCAGCAGCCCCAACACGGGGGAGCAGTACTTC. Translated, it gives CSSSPNTGEQYF. Based on the CDR3 plus reference TRBV7-9 and TRBJ2-7, the full variable domain is DTGVSQNPRHKITKRGQNVTFRCDPISEHNRLYWYRQTLGQGPEFLTYFQNEAQLEKSRLLSDRFSAERPKGSFSTLEIQRTEQGDSAMYLCSSSPNTGEQYFGPGTRLTVT.

This clone was counted once. V and J are TRBV29-1 and TRBJ2-5, with 8 bases aligning to TRBD2. From germline, CDR1 is SQVTM and CDR2 ANQGSEA. The CDR3 loop spans 14 amino acids. After removal of 6 bases from V and 9 bases from J, the junction contained 15 bases not matched to a gene. DNA for the CDR3: TGCAGCGTACTACTAGGGGGAGCGGGAGTGGCCCAGTACTTC. It encodes CSVLLGGAGVAQYF.

The V gene is TRBV5-1, the J gene TRBJ2-3, with 7 bases matching TRBD2. CDR3 size: 14 residues. Losses at the gene ends were 2 bases for V and 0 bases for J; bases not matched to a gene: 0. The V gene's germline CDR1 is SGHRS and CDR2 YFSETQ. The CDR3 bases are TGCGCCAGCAGCTTAGCGGGGAGCACAGATACGCAGTATTTT. It codes for CASSLAGSTDTQYF.

This sequence joins TRBV28 and TRBJ2-1; 7 positions match TRBD2. The CDR3 has 15 amino acids. Per germline, CDR1 MDHEN and CDR2 SYDVKM. Germline trimming cut 6 bases from V and 5 bases from J; bases unmatched to any gene: 10. The DNA for the CDR3 is TGTGCCAGCAGCCCACGGCGGACTAGTAACAATGAGCAGTTCTTC. Translating gives CASSPRRTSNNEQFF.

The chain is built from TRBV4-1 and TRBJ1-2; 8 nucleotides match TRBD1. Trimming cost V 4 bases and J 4 bases; bases outside gene matches: 17. Per germline, CDR1 MGHRA and CDR2 YSYEKL. The CDR3 has 18 residues. CDR3 loop: CASSPRTGKSSAAYGYTF. In nucleotides, the CDR3 is TGCGCCAGCAGCCCCCGGACAGGGAAAAGTAGTGCGGCCTATGGCTACACCTTC.

The genes are TRBV15 and TRBJ2-2, with TRBD2 identical over 9 bases. V was pared by 0 bases and J by 5 bases, with 10 bases of the junction left unmatched. The CDR3 is 18 amino acids. CDR1 is LNHNV and CDR2 is YYDKDF in the germline V gene (reference sequence). This chain's CDR3 is CATSRDPSGNPGTGELFF. CDR3 DNA sequence: TGTGCCACCAGCAGAGACCCTAGCGGGAACCCCGGGACCGGGGAGCTGTTTTTT.

This sequence joins TRBV5-1 and TRBJ1-1; 7 nucleotides line up with TRBD1. Per the germline V gene, CDR1 is SGHRS and CDR2 is YFSETQ. This CDR3 comprises 14 residues. V gave up 2 bases and J gave up 0 bases; unmatched junction bases: 1. The chain's CDR3 is CASSFGQVNTEAFF. For the CDR3, the DNA is TGCGCCAGCAGCTTCGGACAGGTGAACACTGAAGCTTTCTTT.

The chain combines TRBV4-1 with TRBJ2-7, with 9 positions matching TRBD2. This CDR3 region has 15 residues. Germline V gives CDR1 MGHRA, CDR2 YSYEKL. The ends lost 8 bases at V and 4 bases at J; junction bases unmatched: 12. The CDR3 is CASRLAAGGFYEQYF. The CDR3 DNA is TGCGCCAGCCGACTAGCGGCCGGGGGGTTTTACGAGCAGTACTTC.

J is TRBJ1-4 and V is TRBV5-8; D perhaps matches TRBD1 (5 bases). The V end lost 5 bases, the J end lost 6 bases, and 17 bases lay between the germline ends. Germline loops: CDR1 SGHTS, CDR2 YDEGEE. CDR3 size: 15 residues. The DNA for the CDR3 is TGTGCCAGCAGACCTCTTACAGGTACCCATGAAAAACTGTTTTTT. It specifies CASRPLTGTHEKLFF.